The present entry profiles one T cell receptor (beta chain) with its context. V lost 1 base and J lost 2; bases outside the gene matches: 0. The germline V gene has CDR1 LGHNA and CDR2 YSLEER. The CDR3 spans 15 residues. These data are taken from a study of CD8 T cells in ankylosing spondylitis. With molecular barcodes, quantitative 5'-RACE was used to make the TCR beta libraries. TCRdb independently ran MiXCR on the 5' RACE reads; one entry per CDR3 protein. This table holds roughly 230,000 distinct CDR3 sequences, 15% to 20% found once. The J gene is TRBJ2-7, the V gene TRBV4-3; 12 bases match TRBD2. Input material: blood, either unsorted or a sorted T cell fraction (not recorded which). The TCR was taken from a male donor with ankylosing spondylitis or in good health (not recorded which). CDR3 sequence reads: CASSQGTSGAYEQYF. In DNA form, the CDR3 reads TGCGCCAGCAGCCAAGGGACTAGCGGGGCCTACGAGCAGTACTTC.